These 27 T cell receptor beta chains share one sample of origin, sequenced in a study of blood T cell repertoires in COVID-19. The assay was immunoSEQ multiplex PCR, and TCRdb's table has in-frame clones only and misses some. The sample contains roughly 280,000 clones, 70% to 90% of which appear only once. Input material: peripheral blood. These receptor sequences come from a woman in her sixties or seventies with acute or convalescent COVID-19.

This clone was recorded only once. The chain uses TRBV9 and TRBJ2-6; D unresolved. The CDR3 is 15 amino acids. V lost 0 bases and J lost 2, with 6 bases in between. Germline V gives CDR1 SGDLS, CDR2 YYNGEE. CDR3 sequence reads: CASSVEATGANVLTF. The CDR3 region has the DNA TGTGCCAGCAGCGTAGAAGCGACTGGGGCCAACGTCCTGACTTTC.

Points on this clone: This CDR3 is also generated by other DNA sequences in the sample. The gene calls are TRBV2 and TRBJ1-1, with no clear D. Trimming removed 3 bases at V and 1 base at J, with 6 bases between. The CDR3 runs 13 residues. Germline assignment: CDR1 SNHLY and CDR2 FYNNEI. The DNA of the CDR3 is TGTGCCAGCAGTGAGCGTGGGAACACTGAAGCTTTCTTT. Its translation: CASSERGNTEAFF.

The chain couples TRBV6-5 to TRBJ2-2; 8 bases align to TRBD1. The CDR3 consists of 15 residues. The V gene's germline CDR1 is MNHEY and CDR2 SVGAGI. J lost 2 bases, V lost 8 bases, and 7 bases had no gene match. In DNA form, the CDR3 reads TGTGCCAGCGGGGCCAGGGGGCCCAACACCGGGGAGCTGTTTTTT. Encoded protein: CASGARGPNTGELFF.

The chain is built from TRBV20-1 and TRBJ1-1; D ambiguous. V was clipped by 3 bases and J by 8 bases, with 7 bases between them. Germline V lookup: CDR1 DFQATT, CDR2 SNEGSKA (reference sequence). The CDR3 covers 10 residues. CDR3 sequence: CSASSVEAFF. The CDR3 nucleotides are TGCAGTGCTAGCAGTGTGGAAGCTTTCTTT.

The CDR3 DNA follows: TGTGCCAGCAGTAACAAACAGAGAAACACCATATATTTT. Amino acids: CASSNKQRNTIYF. The V call is TRBV27, the J call TRBJ1-3; D is undetermined. V gave up 5 bases and J gave up 5 bases, with 10 bases separating them. The CDR3 has 13 residues. The germline gives CDR1 MNHEY, CDR2 SMNVEV (reference sequence).

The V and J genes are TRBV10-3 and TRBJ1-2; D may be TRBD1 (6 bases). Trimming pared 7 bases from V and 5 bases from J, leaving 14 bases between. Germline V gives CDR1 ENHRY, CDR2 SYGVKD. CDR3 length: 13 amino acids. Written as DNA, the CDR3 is TGTGCCATCAAGGGCAGGGGAGGGTATGGCTACACCTTC. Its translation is CAIKGRGGYGYTF.

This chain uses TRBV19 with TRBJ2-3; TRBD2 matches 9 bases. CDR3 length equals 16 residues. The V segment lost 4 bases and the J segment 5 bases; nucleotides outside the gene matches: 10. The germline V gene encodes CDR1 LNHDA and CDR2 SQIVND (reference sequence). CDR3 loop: CASSTQAGGPLDTQYF. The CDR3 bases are TGTGCCAGTAGTACTCAGGCGGGGGGGCCGTTAGATACGCAGTATTTT.

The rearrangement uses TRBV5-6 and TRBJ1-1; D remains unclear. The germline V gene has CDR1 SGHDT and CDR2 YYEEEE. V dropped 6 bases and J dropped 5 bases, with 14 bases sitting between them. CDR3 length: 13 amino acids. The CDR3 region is CASNLGGGTEAFF. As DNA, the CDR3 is TGTGCCAGCAACCTGGGTGGCGGAACTGAAGCTTTCTTT.

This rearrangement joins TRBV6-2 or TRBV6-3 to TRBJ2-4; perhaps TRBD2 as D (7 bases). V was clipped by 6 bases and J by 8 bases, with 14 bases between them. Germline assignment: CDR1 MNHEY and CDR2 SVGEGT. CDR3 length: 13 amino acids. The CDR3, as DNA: TGTGCCAGCAGCCAGGCGGGGGCTGACATTCAGTACTTC. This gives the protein CASSQAGADIQYF.

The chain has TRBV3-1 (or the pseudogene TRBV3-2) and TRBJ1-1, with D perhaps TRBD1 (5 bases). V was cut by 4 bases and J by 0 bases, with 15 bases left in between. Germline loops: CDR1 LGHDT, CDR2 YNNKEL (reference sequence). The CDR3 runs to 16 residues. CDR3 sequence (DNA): TGTGCCAGCAGCCCCGAACCAGGGAGGGTGAACACTGAAGCTTTCTTT. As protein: CASSPEPGRVNTEAFF.

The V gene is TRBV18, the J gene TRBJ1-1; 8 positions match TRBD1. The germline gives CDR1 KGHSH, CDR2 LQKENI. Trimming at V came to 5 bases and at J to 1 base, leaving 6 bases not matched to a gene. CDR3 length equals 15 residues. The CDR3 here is CASSAGGGGNTEAFF. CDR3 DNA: TGTGCCAGCTCAGCAGGGGGCGGAGGGAACACTGAAGCTTTCTTT.

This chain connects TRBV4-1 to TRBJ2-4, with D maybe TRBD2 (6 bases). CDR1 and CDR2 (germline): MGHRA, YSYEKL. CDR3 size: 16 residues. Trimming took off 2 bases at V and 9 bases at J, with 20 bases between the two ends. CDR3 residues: CASSQYDQNIGGIQYF. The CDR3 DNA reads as TGCGCCAGCAGCCAATATGACCAAAACATCGGGGGCATTCAGTACTTC.

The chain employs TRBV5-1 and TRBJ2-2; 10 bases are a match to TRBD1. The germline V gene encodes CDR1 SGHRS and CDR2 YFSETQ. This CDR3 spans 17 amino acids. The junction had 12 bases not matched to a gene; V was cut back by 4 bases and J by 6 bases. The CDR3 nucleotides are TGCGCCAGCAGCGGGACAGGGGCCGGGCGGATAGCCGGGGAGCTGTTTTTT. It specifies CASSGTGAGRIAGELFF.

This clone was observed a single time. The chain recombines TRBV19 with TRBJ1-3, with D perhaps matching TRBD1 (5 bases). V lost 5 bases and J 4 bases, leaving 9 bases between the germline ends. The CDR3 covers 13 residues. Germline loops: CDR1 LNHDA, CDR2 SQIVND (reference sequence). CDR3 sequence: CASSVQDGNTIYF. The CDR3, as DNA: TGTGCCAGTAGTGTACAGGACGGAAACACCATATATTTT. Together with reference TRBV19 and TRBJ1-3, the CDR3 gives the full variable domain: DGGITQSPKYLFRKEGQNVTLSCEQNLNHDAMYWYRQDPGQGLRLIYYSQIVNDFQKGDIAEGYSVSREKKESFPLTVTSAQKNPTAFYLCASSVQDGNTIYFGEGSWLTVV.

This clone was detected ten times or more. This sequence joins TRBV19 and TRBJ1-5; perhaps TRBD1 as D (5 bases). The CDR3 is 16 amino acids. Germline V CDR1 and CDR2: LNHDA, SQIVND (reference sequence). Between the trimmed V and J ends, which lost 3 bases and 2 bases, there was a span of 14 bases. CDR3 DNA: TGTGCCAGTAGTATCTCGATTAGGGGTCGCAATCAGCCCCAGCATTTT. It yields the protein CASSISIRGRNQPQHF.

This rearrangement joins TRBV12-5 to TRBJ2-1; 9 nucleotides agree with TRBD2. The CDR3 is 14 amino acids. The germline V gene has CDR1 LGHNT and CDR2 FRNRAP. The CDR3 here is CATARGGLYNEQFF. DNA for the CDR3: TGTGCCACTGCGCGGGGGGGCCTTTACAATGAGCAGTTCTTC.

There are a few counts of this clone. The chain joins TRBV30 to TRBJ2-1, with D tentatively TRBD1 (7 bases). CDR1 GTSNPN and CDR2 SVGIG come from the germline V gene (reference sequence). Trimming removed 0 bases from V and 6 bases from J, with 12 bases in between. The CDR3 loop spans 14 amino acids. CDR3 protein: CAWSVRQGGNEQFF. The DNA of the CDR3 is TGTGCCTGGAGTGTACGGCAGGGGGGCAATGAGCAGTTCTTC.

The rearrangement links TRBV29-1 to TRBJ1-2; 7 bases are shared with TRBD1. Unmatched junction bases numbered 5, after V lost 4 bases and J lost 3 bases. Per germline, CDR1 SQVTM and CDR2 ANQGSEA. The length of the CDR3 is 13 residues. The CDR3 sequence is CSVAGGTDYGYTF. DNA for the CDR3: TGCAGCGTTGCGGGCGGGACAGACTATGGCTACACCTTC.

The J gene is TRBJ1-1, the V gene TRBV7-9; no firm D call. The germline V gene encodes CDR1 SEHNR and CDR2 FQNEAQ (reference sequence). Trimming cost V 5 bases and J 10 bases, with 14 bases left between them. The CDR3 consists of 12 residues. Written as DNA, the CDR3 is TGTGCCAGCAGCCTCCTGGCAGGCTCAGCTTTCTTT. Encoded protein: CASSLLAGSAFF.

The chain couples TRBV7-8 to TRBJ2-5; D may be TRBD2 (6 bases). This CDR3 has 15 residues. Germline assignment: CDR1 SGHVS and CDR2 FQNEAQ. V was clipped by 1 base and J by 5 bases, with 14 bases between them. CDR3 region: CASSLDGGDRETQYF. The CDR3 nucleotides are TGTGCCAGCAGCTTAGATGGAGGGGATAGGGAGACCCAGTACTTC.

The DNA for the CDR3 is TGTGCCCTGCGGGGGGTGGCGGCCAAAAACATTCAGTACTTC. Translation gives CALRGVAAKNIQYF. The chain links TRBV10-3 to TRBJ2-4; 8 bases match TRBD2. Germline loops: CDR1 ENHRY, CDR2 SYGVKD. The trim removed 11 bases at V and 1 base at J, leaving 7 bases unmatched. CDR3 length equals 14 residues.

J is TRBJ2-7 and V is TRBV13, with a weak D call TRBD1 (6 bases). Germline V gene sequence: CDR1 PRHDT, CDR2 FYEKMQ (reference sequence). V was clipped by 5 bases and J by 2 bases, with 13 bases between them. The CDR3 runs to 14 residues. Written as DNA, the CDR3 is TGTGCCAGCAGCCGCACAGGGACCGCCTACGAGCAGTACTTC. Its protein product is CASSRTGTAYEQYF.

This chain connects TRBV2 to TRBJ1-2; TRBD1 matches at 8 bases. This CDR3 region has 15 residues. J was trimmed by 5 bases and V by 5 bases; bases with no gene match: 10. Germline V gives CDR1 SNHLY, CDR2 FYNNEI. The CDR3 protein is CASSLGQGTTYGYTF. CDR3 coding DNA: TGTGCCAGCAGTCTCGGACAGGGAACTACTTATGGCTACACCTTC.

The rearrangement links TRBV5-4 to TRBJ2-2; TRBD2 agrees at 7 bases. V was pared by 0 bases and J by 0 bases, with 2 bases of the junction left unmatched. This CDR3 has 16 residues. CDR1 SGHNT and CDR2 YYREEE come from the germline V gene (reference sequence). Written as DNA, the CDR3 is TGTGCCAGCAGCTTGGCGGGGGGAACGAACACCGGGGAGCTGTTTTTT. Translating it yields CASSLAGGTNTGELFF.

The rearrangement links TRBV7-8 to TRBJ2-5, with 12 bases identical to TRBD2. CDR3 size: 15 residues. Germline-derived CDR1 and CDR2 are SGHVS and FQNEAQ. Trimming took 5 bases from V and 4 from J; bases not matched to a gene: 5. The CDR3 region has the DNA TGTGCCAGCAGCCCGACTAGCGGGGGTACAGAGACCCAGTACTTC. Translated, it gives CASSPTSGGTETQYF.

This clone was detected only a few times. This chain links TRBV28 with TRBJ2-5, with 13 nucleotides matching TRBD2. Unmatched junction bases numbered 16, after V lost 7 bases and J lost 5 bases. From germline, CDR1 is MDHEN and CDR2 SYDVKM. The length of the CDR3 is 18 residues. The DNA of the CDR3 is TGTGCCAGCAACTCCCCCTTAACTAGCGGGGGGGCCGGGGAGACCCAGTACTTC. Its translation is CASNSPLTSGGAGETQYF.

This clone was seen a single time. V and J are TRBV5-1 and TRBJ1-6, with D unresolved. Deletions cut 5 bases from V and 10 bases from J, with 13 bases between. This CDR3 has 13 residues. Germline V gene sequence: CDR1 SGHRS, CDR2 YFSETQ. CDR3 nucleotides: TGCGCCAGCAGGGGCGGGGAGGGATCACCCCTCCACTTT. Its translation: CASRGGEGSPLHF.